This is a list of T cell receptor beta chains from one sample in a study of blood T cell repertoires in COVID-19. Clones were sequenced by immunoSEQ multiplex PCR, and TCRdb holds only the in-frame ones, with some missing. This table has roughly 64,000 clones, roughly 82% appearing once. Sample: peripheral blood. The origin of the receptors is a human donor in a cohort sampled during active COVID-19. Both conserved end residues are part of each CDR3. A D gene is named only where the DNA matches it firmly. Expanded clones get a size class; other rows say once, few or many, or leave the size out.

v_call	d_call	j_call	clone_size	cdr3_aa	cdr3_nt
TRBV5-4	TRBD1	TRBJ2-2	NA	CASSPGQGAGTGELFF	TGTGCCAGCAGCCCCGGACAGGGGGCGGGCACCGGGGAGCTGTTTTTT
TRBV27	TRBD1	TRBJ1-6	many	CASKRDRGQSPLHF	TGTGCCAGCAAGCGGGACAGGGGGCAATCACCCCTCCACTTT
TRBV5-1	TRBD1	TRBJ2-5	NA	CASSLEGAIRQETQYF	TGCGCCAGCAGCTTGGAGGGGGCAATTAGGCAAGAGACCCAGTACTTC
TRBV27	TRBD1	TRBJ2-5	NA	CASSFGGPGQGLGQETQYF	TGTGCCAGCAGTTTCGGGGGACCGGGACAGGGTTTGGGACAAGAGACCCAGTACTTC
TRBV28	NA	TRBJ2-3	NA	CASSPTRGTGTDTQYF	TGTGCCAGCAGTCCAACGAGGGGGACCGGCACAGATACGCAGTATTTT
TRBV5-6	NA	TRBJ1-1	once	CASWEGVGTEAFF	TGTGCCAGCTGGGAGGGTGTCGGCACTGAAGCTTTCTTT
TRBV6-5	NA	TRBJ1-1	NA	CASTGGRSEAFF	TGTGCCAGCACCGGAGGAAGAAGTGAAGCTTTCTTT
TRBV5-6	TRBD2	TRBJ2-5	NA	CASSIPGLASETQYF	TGTGCCAGCAGCATCCCGGGACTAGCGTCGGAGACCCAGTACTTC
TRBV10-3	TRBD1	TRBJ1-1	NA	CAISDRQGYTEAFF	TGTGCCATCAGTGACAGACAGGGGTACACTGAAGCTTTCTTT
TRBV18	NA	TRBJ1-1	NA	CASSRAGNTEAFF	TGTGCCAGCTCACGCGCGGGGAACACTGAAGCTTTCTTT
TRBV9	TRBD2	TRBJ2-3	NA	CASSVSGGGGTDTQYF	TGTGCCAGCAGCGTGAGCGGGGGCGGTGGTACAGATACGCAGTATTTT
TRBV5-1	NA	TRBJ1-6	NA	CASSLEAGANSPLHF	TGCGCCAGCAGCTTGGAAGCAGGGGCGAATTCACCCCTCCACTTT
TRBV13	NA	TRBJ2-1	few	CASSLRSNNEQFF	TGTGCCAGCAGCTTACGGAGTAACAATGAGCAGTTCTTC
TRBV12-3/TRBV12-4	NA	TRBJ1-1	NA	CASSGQMNTEAFF	TGTGCCAGCTCGGGACAAATGAACACTGAAGCTTTCTTT
TRBV6-4	TRBD2	TRBJ2-1	few	CASSDGTSGVSYNEQFF	TGTGCCAGCAGTGATGGGACTAGCGGGGTATCCTACAATGAGCAGTTCTTC
TRBV28	NA	TRBJ2-7	NA	CASSEGRGTYEQYF	TGTGCCAGCAGCGAGGGTCGGGGTACCTACGAGCAGTACTTC
TRBV27	TRBD1	TRBJ1-4	NA	CASSLSGQGYNEKVFF	TGTGCCAGCAGTCTCTCCGGACAGGGTTATAATGAAAAGGTGTTTTTT
TRBV10-3	NA	TRBJ1-5	NA	CAISEAGRNQPQHF	TGTGCCATCAGTGAAGCGGGTCGCAATCAGCCCCAGCATTTT
TRBV7-9	NA	TRBJ2-4	NA	CASSWRGGGEGNIQYF	TGTGCCAGCAGCTGGCGCGGAGGGGGCGAGGGAAACATTCAGTACTTC
TRBV30	TRBD1	TRBJ2-7	once	CAWAPIGGPNEQYF	TGTGCCTGGGCGCCAATAGGGGGCCCGAACGAGCAGTACTTC
TRBV5-5	NA	TRBJ1-6	NA	CASSSITGNINSPLHF	TGTGCCAGCAGCTCCATAACAGGCAACATAAATTCACCCCTCCACTTT
TRBV6-2/TRBV6-3	NA	TRBJ2-3	NA	CASSRRLVADTQYF	TGTGCCAGCAGCCGTAGACTAGTCGCAGATACGCAGTATTTT
TRBV5-1	NA	TRBJ2-3	NA	CASNDGTDTQYF	TGCGCCAGCAACGACGGGACAGATACGCAGTATTTT
TRBV27	TRBD1	TRBJ2-7	few	CASSLPGQGVAEQYF	TGTGCCAGCAGTCTACCGGGACAGGGGGTAGCGGAGCAGTACTTC
TRBV27	TRBD1	TRBJ2-2	NA	CASSSGTGVTGELFF	TGTGCCAGCAGTTCCGGGACAGGGGTGACCGGGGAGCTGTTTTTT
TRBV6-5	TRBD1	TRBJ2-3	NA	CASSSDRASTDTQYF	TGTGCCAGCAGTTCCGACAGGGCTAGCACAGATACGCAGTATTTT
TRBV28	NA	TRBJ2-7	once	CASKGPAGEQYF	TGTGCCAGCAAGGGTCCGGCGGGAGAGCAGTACTTC
TRBV3-1/TRBV3-2	TRBD2	TRBJ2-3	NA	CASSPVSGGAIDTQYF	TGTGCCAGCAGCCCCGTAAGCGGGGGGGCGATAGATACGCAGTATTTT